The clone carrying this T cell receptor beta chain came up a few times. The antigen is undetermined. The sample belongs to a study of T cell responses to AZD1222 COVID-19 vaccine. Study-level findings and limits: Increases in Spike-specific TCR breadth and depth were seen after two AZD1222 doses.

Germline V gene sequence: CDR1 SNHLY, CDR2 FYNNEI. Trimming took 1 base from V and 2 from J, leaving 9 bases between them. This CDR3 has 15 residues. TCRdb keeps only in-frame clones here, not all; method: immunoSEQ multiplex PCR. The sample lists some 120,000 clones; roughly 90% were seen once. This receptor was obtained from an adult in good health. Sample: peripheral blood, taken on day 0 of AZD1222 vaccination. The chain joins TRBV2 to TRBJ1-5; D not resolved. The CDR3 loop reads CASSEEGLGNQPQHF. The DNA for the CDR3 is TGTGCCAGCAGTGAAGAAGGACTAGGCAATCAGCCCCAGCATTTT.